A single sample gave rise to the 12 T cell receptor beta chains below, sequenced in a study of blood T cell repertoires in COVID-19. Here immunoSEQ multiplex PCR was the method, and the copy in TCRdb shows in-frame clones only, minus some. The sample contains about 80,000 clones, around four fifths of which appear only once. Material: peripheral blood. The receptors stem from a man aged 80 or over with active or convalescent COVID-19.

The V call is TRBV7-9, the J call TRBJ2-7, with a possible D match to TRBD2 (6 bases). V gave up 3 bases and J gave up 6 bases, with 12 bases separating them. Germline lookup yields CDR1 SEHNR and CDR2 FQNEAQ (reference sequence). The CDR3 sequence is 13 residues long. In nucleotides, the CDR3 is TGTGCCAGCAGCTTGCGGGGAGTGACCGAGCAGTACGTC. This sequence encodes CASSLRGVTEQYV.

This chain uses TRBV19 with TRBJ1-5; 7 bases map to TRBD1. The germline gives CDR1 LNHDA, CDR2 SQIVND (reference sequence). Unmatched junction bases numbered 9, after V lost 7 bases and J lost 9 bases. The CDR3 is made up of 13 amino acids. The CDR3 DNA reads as TGTGCCAGTATAGACAGGGCCCTTGGGCCCCAGCATTTT. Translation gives CASIDRALGPQHF.

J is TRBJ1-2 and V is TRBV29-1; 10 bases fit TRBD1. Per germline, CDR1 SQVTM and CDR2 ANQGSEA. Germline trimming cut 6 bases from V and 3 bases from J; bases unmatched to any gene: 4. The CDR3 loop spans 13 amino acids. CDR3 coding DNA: TGCAGCGTGGGGGACAGGGGTTACTATGGCTACACCTTC. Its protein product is CSVGDRGYYGYTF.

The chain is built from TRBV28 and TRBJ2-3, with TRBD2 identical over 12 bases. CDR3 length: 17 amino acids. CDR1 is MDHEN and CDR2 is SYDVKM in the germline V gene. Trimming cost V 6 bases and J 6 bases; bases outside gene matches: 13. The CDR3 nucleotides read TGTGCCAGCAGGAAGAGCGGACTAGCGGGAAATGGTGATACGCAGTATTTT. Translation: CASRKSGLAGNGDTQYF.

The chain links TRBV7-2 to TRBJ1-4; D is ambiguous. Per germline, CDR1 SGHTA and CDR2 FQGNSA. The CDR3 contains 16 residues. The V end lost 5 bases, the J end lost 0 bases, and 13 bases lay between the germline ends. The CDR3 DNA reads TGTGCCAGCAGCCAGCGGGTGTTGGCAACTAATGAAAAACTGTTTTTT. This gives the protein CASSQRVLATNEKLFF.

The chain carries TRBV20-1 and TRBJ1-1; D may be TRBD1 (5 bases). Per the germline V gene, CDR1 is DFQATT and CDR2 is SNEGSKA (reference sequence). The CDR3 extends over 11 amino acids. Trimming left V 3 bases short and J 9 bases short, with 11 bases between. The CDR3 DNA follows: TGCAGTGCTAGGGGGGGGTCTAAAGCTTTCTTT. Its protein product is CSARGGSKAFF.

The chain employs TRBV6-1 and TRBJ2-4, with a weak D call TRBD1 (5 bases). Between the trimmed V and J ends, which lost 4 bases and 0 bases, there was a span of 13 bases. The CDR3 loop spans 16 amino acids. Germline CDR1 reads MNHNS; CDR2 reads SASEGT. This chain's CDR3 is CASSARTQLAKNIQYF. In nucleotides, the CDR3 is TGTGCCAGCAGTGCACGGACACAACTAGCCAAAAACATTCAGTACTTC.

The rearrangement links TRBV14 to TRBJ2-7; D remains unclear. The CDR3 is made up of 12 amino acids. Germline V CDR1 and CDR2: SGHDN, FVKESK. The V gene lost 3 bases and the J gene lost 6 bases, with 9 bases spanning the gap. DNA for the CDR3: TGTGCCAGCAGCCAGGTGAACGGCGAGCAGTACGTC. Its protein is CASSQVNGEQYV.

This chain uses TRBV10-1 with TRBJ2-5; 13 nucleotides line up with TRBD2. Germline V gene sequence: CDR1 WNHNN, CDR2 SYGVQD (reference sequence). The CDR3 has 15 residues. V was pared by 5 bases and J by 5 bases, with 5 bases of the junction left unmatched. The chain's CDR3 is CASSSTSGGKETQYF. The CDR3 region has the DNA TGCGCCAGCAGTTCGACTAGCGGGGGGAAGGAGACCCAGTACTTC.

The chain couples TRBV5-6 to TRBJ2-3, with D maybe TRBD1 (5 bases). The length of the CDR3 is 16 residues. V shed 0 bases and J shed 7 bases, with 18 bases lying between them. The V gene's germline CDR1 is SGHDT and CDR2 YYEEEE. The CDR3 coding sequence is TGTGCCAGCAGCTTGGGGTCCGGGTTAGGGGTTTATACGCAGTATTTT. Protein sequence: CASSLGSGLGVYTQYF.

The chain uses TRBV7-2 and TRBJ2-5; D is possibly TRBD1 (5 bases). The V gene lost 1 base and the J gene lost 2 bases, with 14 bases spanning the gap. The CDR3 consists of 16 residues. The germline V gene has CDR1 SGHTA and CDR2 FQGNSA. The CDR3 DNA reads TGTGCCAGCAGCTTAGTGCTTACAGGAGTACAAGAGACCCAGTACTTC. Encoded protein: CASSLVLTGVQETQYF.

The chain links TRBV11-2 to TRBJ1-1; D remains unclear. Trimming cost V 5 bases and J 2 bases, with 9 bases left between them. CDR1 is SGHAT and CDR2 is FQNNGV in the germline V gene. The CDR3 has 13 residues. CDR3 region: CASSVAANTEAFF. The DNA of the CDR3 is TGTGCCAGCAGCGTCGCGGCTAACACTGAAGCTTTCTTT.